This T cell receptor beta chain appears in the sequencing data of a study of Ad26.COV2.S vaccination and SARS-CoV-2 variants. Treatment given: some 20 received Ad26.COV2.S at low or high dose, single or two shots; 5 received placebo; per-sample allocation not given. Repertoires come from day 63 after the first vaccine or placebo injection. The individual, an adult aged 18-55 years, was a donor in Boston. Trimming cost V 2 bases and J 8 bases, with 16 bases left between them. The CDR3 runs to 15 residues. Measured with immunoSEQ multiplex PCR; TCRdb has only the in-frame clones, and not every one. This table holds approximately 480,000 clones, roughly 85% found once.

This rearrangement joins TRBV23-1 to TRBJ2-1; D tentatively fits TRBD1 or TRBD2 (5 bases each). TRBV23-1 is an open reading frame, and its role is uncertain. The material sequenced was peripheral blood, taken in a trial of Ad26.COV2.S vaccine versus placebo. This clonotype was obtained from a person between 18 and 60 years old who received the Ad26.COV2.S COVID-19 vaccine or a placebo. The CDR3 reads CASSQPGTVEDEQFF. For the CDR3, the DNA is TGCGCCAGCAGTCAACCGGGGACGGTAGAAGATGAGCAGTTCTTC.